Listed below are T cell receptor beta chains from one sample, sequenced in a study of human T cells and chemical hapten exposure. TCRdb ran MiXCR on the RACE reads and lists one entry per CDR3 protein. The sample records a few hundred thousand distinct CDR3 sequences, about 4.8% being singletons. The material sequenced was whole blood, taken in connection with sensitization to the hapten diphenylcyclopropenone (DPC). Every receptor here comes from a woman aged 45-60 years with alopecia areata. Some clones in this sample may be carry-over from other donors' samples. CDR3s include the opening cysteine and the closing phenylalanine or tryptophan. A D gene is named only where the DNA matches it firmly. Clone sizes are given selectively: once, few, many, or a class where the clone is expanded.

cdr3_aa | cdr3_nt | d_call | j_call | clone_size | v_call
CARYTGTTDTEAFF | TGCGCCAGATATACGGGCACGACAGACACTGAAGCTTTCTTT | - | TRBJ1-1 | many | TRBV5-1
CASSYQYGETEAFF | TGTGCCAGCAGTTACCAGTATGGGGAGACTGAAGCTTTCTTT | - | TRBJ1-1 | - | TRBV6-5
CASSEDGLNYGYTF | TGTGCCAGCAGTGAGGACGGACTTAACTATGGCTACACCTTC | - | TRBJ1-2 | few | TRBV6-1
CASSFGTSGQETQYF | TGTGCCAGCAGTTTCGGGACTAGCGGCCAAGAGACCCAGTACTTC | TRBD2 | TRBJ2-5 | - | TRBV12-3/TRBV12-4
CASRLGPRVLF | TGTGCCAGCAGGTTGGGTCCGAGGGTACTCTTC | - | TRBJ1-2 | - | TRBV7-9
CASTPLRTTSTGELFF | TGTGCCAGCACCCCCCTTAGGACAACCAGCACCGGGGAGCTGTTTTTT | - | TRBJ2-2 | - | TRBV12-3/TRBV12-4
CSATTGIETQYF | TGCAGTGCTACGACAGGGATAGAGACCCAGTACTTC | TRBD1 | TRBJ2-5 | - | TRBV20-1
CASSQAGGLQYF | TGTGCCAGCAGCCAAGCCGGGGGCCTTCAGTACTTC | - | TRBJ2-4 | - | TRBV3-1
CASSQDWRGVTEAFF | TGTGCCAGCAGCCAAGATTGGCGAGGGGTCACTGAAGCTTTCTTT | - | TRBJ1-1 | - | TRBV3-1
CASSFGGKTNEKLFF | TGTGCCAGCAGCTTTGGTGGAAAAACTAATGAAAAACTGTTTTTT | - | TRBJ1-4 | many | TRBV7-2
CASKAVPNEKLFF | TGCGCCAGCAAGGCGGTCCCTAATGAAAAACTGTTTTTT | - | TRBJ1-4 | - | TRBV5-1
CASSEDRAPYGYTF | TGTGCCAGCAGTGAGGACAGGGCCCCCTATGGCTACACCTTC | TRBD1 | TRBJ1-2 | - | TRBV6-5
CASRVLAGGFTDTQYF | TGTGCCAGCAGGGTTCTAGCGGGAGGGTTCACAGATACGCAGTATTTT | TRBD2 | TRBJ2-3 | few | TRBV12-3/TRBV12-4
CASSQDRAGFGSPLHF | TGCGCCAGCAGCCAAGATCGGGCAGGGTTTGGTTCACCCCTCCACTTT | - | TRBJ1-6 | many | TRBV4-3
CSAGWDRRKLFF | TGCAGTGCGGGATGGGATCGCAGGAAACTGTTTTTT | - | TRBJ1-4 | few | TRBV20-1
CASSSHAPGQGTGYTF | TGTGCCAGCAGCTCCCATGCCCCGGGACAGGGGACTGGCTACACCTTC | TRBD1 | TRBJ1-2 | - | TRBV7-2
CASTGGQGIKGYTF | TGTGCCAGCACCGGGGGACAGGGGATTAAAGGCTACACCTTC | TRBD1 | TRBJ1-2 | few | TRBV12-3/TRBV12-4
CASSPSGQANSPLHF | TGTGCCAGCAGCCCGTCGGGACAGGCGAATTCACCCCTCCACTTT | TRBD1 | TRBJ1-6 | few | TRBV9
CASSLDSLGMNTEAFF | TGTGCCAGCAGCTTAGACTCCCTCGGGATGAACACTGAAGCTTTCTTT | - | TRBJ1-1 | - | TRBV7-9
CASSLGWTSYEQYF | TGCGCCAGCAGCTTGGGATGGACTTCCTACGAGCAGTACTTC | - | TRBJ2-7 | many | TRBV5-1
CASSSGTGAVSHTDTQYF | TGTGCCAGCAGCTCGGGGACAGGCGCCGTTTCCCACACAGATACGCAGTATTTT | TRBD1 | TRBJ2-3 | many | TRBV9
CSVDRQRLGAFF | TGCAGCGTAGACCGCCAAAGGCTCGGAGCTTTCTTT | - | TRBJ1-1 | many | TRBV29-1
CASSPTEFPWDRGKNTEAFF | TGTGCCAGCAGCCCTACTGAGTTTCCTTGGGACAGGGGAAAGAACACTGAAGCTTTCTTT | - | TRBJ1-1 | many | TRBV21-1
CASSRLGSHTQYF | TGTGCCAGCAGCCGCCTTGGGTCGCATACGCAGTATTTT | - | TRBJ2-3 | few | TRBV13
CASSPPDRGGYTF | TGTGCCAGCAGCCCTCCCGACAGGGGAGGCTACACCTTC | TRBD1 | TRBJ1-2 | few | TRBV13
CASSYSTGTASNQPQHF | TGTGCCAGCAGTTACTCAACCGGGACAGCGAGCAATCAGCCCCAGCATTTT | TRBD1 | TRBJ1-5 | many | TRBV6-2/TRBV6-3
CASSAQGGRGTDTQYF | TGTGCCAGCAGCGCCCAAGGCGGGAGGGGCACAGATACGCAGTATTTT | TRBD2 | TRBJ2-3 | many | TRBV28
CASSVNPGQGIEKLFF | TGTGCCAGCAGCGTCAACCCGGGACAGGGAATTGAAAAACTGTTTTTT | TRBD1 | TRBJ1-4 | few | TRBV7-9
CASSLEGTGYEQYF | TGCGCCAGCAGCTTGGAGGGGACTGGCTACGAGCAGTACTTC | - | TRBJ2-7 | many | TRBV5-1
CASSLNAGLAGGLNEQFF | TGTGCCAGCAGCTTGAACGCGGGACTAGCGGGAGGGCTCAATGAGCAGTTCTTC | TRBD2 | TRBJ2-1 | - | TRBV5-4
CASSFRTAGPQHF | TGCGCCAGCAGCTTCCGGACCGCAGGGCCCCAGCATTTT | - | TRBJ1-5 | many | TRBV5-1
CACTSGGAWKTQYF | TGTGCCTGTACCTCGGGGGGCGCGTGGAAGACCCAGTACTTC | - | TRBJ2-5 | many | TRBV30
CASSAAGTDTQYF | TGTGCCAGCTCGGCGGCAGGCACAGATACGCAGTATTTT | - | TRBJ2-3 | few | TRBV7-9
CASSEAFLAGERNF | TGTGCCAGCAGCGAGGCGTTTTTAGCGGGAGAGCGCAACTTC | TRBD2 | TRBJ2-7 | - | TRBV6-2/TRBV6-3
CSAGGAGQQPQHF | TGCAGTGCTGGAGGGGCAGGGCAACAGCCCCAGCATTTT | - | TRBJ1-5 | many | TRBV20-1
CASSPWTSGSGTDTQYF | TGTGCCAGCAGCCCCTGGACTAGCGGGAGTGGGACAGATACGCAGTATTTT | TRBD2 | TRBJ2-3 | - | TRBV7-9